The clone carrying this T cell receptor beta chain turned up a few times. The antigen remains unidentified. This entry belongs to a study of cytomegalovirus exposure and HLA in healthy donors. Overall study context: The 120 or so validation repertoires used a platform that matched the one used for the approximately 700 first-cohort repertoires, as a later analysis reported.

Overall study findings and caveats: Listed as cytomegalovirus-associated were over 150 TCR beta chains. Reportedly, cytomegalovirus status was diagnosed with high sensitivity and specificity.

The study drew the donors from its roughly 120-subject validation cohort, separate from the roughly 710-subject first cohort. Germline loops: CDR1 SEHNR, CDR2 FQNEAQ (reference sequence). This CDR3 is 13 amino acids long. Trimming removed 1 base at V and 0 bases at J, with 3 bases between. Data came from immunoSEQ multiplex PCR; TCRdb stores just in-frame clones and leaves some out. The sample shows fewer than 120,000 clones, roughly 88% of them seen only once. The rearrangement links TRBV7-9 to TRBJ1-1; no clear D. This clonotype was sampled from a woman aged 25 to 39 in good health and CMV-seropositive. The sample was PBMCs. CDR3 protein: CASSLDMNTEAFF. Written as DNA, the CDR3 is TGTGCCAGCAGCTTAGACATGAACACTGAAGCTTTCTTT.